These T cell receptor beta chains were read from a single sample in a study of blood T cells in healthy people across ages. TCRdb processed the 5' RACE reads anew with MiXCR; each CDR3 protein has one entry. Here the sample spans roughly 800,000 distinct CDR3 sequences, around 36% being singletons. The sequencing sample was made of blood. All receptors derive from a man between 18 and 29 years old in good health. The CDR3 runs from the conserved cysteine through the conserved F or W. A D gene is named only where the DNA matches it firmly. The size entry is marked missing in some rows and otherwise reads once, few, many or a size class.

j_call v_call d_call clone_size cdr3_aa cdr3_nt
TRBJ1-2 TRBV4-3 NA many CASSQDPGSGYGYTF TGCGCCAGCAGCCAAGATCCGGGCTCGGGCTATGGCTACACCTTC
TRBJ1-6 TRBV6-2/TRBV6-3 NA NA CASSYSGVDTLHF TGTGCCAGCAGTTACTCGGGGGTGGATACCCTCCACTTT
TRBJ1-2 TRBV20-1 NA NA CSASPRVQGSVGYTF TGCAGTGCTAGTCCCCGAGTACAGGGAAGTGTGGGCTACACCTTC
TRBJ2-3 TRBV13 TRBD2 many CASSARLAADTQYF TGTGCCAGCAGCGCCAGACTAGCAGCCGATACGCAGTATTTT
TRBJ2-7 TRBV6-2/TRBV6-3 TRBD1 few CASSPNSDRGHEQYF TGTGCCAGCAGCCCAAACTCGGACAGGGGCCACGAGCAGTACTTC
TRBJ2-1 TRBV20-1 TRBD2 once CSALTTSGYNEQFF TGCAGTGCTCTCACGACTAGCGGCTACAATGAGCAGTTCTTC
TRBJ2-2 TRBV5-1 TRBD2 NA CASSLGGRTANTGELFF TGCGCCAGCAGCTTAGGCGGGAGGACAGCGAACACCGGGGAGCTGTTTTTT
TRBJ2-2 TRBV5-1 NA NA CASSLDYGELFF TGCGCCAGCAGCCTAGACTACGGGGAGCTGTTTTTT
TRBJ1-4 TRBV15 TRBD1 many CATGRDRGDEKLFF TGTGCCACCGGTCGGGACAGGGGTGATGAAAAACTGTTTTTT
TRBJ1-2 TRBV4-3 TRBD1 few CASSQGGTGDGYTF TGCGCCAGCAGCCAAGGGGGGACAGGGGATGGCTACACCTTC
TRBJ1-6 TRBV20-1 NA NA CSAPQDSYNSPLHF TGCAGTGCTCCGCAGGATTCCTATAATTCACCCCTCCACTTT
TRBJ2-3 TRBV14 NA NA CASSPSPGRALYDTQYF TGTGCCAGCAGCCCCTCCCCCGGCCGGGCCCTCTATGATACGCAGTATTTT
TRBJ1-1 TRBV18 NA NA CASSPRGALGGTEAFF TGTGCCAGCTCCCCGCGGGGGGCGCTCGGGGGCACTGAAGCTTTCTTT
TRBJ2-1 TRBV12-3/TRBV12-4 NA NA CASRIDQGTYNEQFF TGTGCCAGCAGGATCGATCAGGGGACCTACAATGAGCAGTTCTTC
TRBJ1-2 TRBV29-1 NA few CSVPGDASYTF TGCAGCGTTCCAGGGGACGCTTCCTACACCTTC
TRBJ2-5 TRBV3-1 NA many CASSQVGETQYF TGTGCCAGCAGCCAAGTCGGGGAGACCCAGTACTTC
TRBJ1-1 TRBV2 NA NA CASRLGRGDTEAFF TGTGCCAGCAGATTGGGCAGGGGAGACACTGAAGCTTTCTTT
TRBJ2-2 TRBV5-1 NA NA CASSTTVGNTGELFF TGCGCCAGCAGCACGACAGTCGGAAACACCGGGGAGCTGTTTTTT
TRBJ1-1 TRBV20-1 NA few CSAWAGGVWTEAFF TGCAGTGCTTGGGCCGGGGGCGTATGGACTGAAGCTTTCTTT
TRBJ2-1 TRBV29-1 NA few CSVQGHNEQFF TGCAGCGTACAGGGCCACAATGAGCAGTTCTTC
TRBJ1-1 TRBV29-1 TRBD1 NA CSVRVGQGVPEAFF TGCAGCGTTAGAGTTGGACAGGGGGTTCCTGAAGCTTTCTTT
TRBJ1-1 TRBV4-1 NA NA CASSQDQGEAFF TGCGCCAGCAGCCAAGACCAGGGTGAAGCTTTCTTT
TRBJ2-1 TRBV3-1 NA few CASSQETGLGRFF TGTGCCAGCAGCCAAGAAACGGGGTTAGGACGGTTCTTC
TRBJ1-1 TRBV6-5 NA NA CASSYSIAGRGNTEAFF TGTGCCAGCAGTTACTCGATCGCGGGCAGGGGAAACACTGAAGCTTTCTTT
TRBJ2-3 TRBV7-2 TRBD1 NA CASTPTGVGDTQYF TGTGCCAGCACCCCGACAGGGGTGGGCGATACGCAGTATTTT
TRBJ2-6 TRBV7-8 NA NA CASSPQPRGTGANVLTF TGTGCCAGCAGCCCACAGCCGAGGGGGACTGGGGCCAACGTCCTGACTTTC
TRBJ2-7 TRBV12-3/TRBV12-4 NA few CASSQNGRGRNEQYF TGTGCCAGCAGTCAGAACGGGCGAGGACGGAATGAGCAGTACTTC
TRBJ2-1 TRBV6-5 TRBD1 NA CASSWGQGQWNEQFF TGTGCCAGCAGTTGGGGACAGGGTCAATGGAATGAGCAGTTCTTC
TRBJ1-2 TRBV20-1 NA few CSAMPVGEYGYTF TGCAGTGCTATGCCGGTAGGGGAGTACGGCTACACCTTC